Presented here are 20 T cell receptor beta chains from one specimen sequenced in a study of T-cell memory formation after mild COVID-19. TCRdb ran MiXCR on the 5' RACE reads and lists one entry per CDR3 protein. The sample has roughly 620,000 distinct CDR3 sequences, 18% seen once. Sequencing was done on a sample of PBMCs or a T cell subset sorted from them (not recorded which). The receptor source for this set is an adult woman who had mild COVID-19 (a few samples of this study predate the infection). Cell type and time point are not known.

This clonotype was recorded a few times. The chain uses TRBV7-2 and TRBJ2-2; 12 bases fit TRBD2. V shed 5 bases and J 4 bases; nucleotides not matched to a gene: 8. This CDR3 has 17 residues. Germline CDR1 is SGHTA and CDR2 is FQGNSA. The CDR3 protein is CASSRSGLAGFTGELFF. The CDR3 nucleotides read TGTGCCAGCAGCCGCTCCGGACTAGCGGGGTTCACCGGGGAGCTGTTTTTT.

The chain carries TRBV2 and TRBJ2-3; D might be TRBD2 (5 bases). Looked up from germline, CDR1 is SNHLY and CDR2 is FYNNEI. The CDR3 is 15 residues long. Deletions cut 0 bases from V and 4 bases from J, with 11 bases between. CDR3 sequence: CASSEAMAGADTQYF. The CDR3 DNA reads as TGTGCCAGCAGTGAAGCGATGGCGGGTGCAGATACGCAGTATTTT.

The chain joins TRBV7-9 to TRBJ2-5; TRBD1 matches 9 bases. Germline values: CDR1 SEHNR, CDR2 FQNEAQ (reference sequence). V trimming: 2 bases; J trimming: 4 bases; junction bases outside the gene matches: 2. The CDR3 sequence is 14 residues long. CDR3: CASSLLGQGETQYF. CDR3 in DNA: TGTGCCAGCAGCTTACTGGGACAGGGAGAGACCCAGTACTTC.

This clonotype was detected a few times. The chain joins TRBV20-1 to TRBJ1-2, with TRBD1 matching 8 bases. Germline V gene lookup returns CDR1 DFQATT and CDR2 SNEGSKA (reference sequence). V shed 6 bases and J 0 bases; nucleotides not matched to a gene: 9. The CDR3 is made up of 15 amino acids. This chain's CDR3 is CSALGQGLANYGYTF. The CDR3 DNA reads as TGCAGTGCCCTCGGACAGGGCCTAGCTAACTATGGCTACACCTTC.

The sample holds a few counts of this clonotype. The chain is built from TRBV3-1 and TRBJ2-3; D is undetermined. There are 16 residues in the CDR3. V was trimmed by 2 bases and J by 4 bases, leaving 16 bases between them. CDR1 is LGHDT, CDR2 YNNKEL, per germline (reference sequence). This CDR3 reads CASSQIRPPLADTQYF. The CDR3 DNA is TGTGCCAGCAGCCAAATTCGCCCTCCCCTCGCAGATACGCAGTATTTT.

This clonotype was observed a handful of times. CDR3 in DNA: TGTGCCAGCAGTTTCGGCAGGCGGGGGGTCACAGATACGCAGTATTTT. Protein: CASSFGRRGVTDTQYF. V usage is TRBV12-3 or TRBV12-4 and J usage is TRBJ2-3; 8 positions agree with TRBD2. V lost 3 bases to trimming and J lost 2 bases; unmatched junction nucleotides: 7. This CDR3 has 16 amino acids.

CDR3 DNA sequence: TGCAGCGTGGAGTCTCTTGCGGGAGGCGCCTACGAGCAGTACTTC. It translates to CSVESLAGGAYEQYF. The gene calls are TRBV29-1 and TRBJ2-7; TRBD2 agrees at 8 bases. J lost 2 bases, V lost 6 bases, and 12 bases had no gene match. This CDR3 is 15 amino acids long. Germline V gene lookup returns CDR1 SQVTM and CDR2 ANQGSEA.

This clonotype was seen repeatedly, ten times or more. The V call is TRBV7-3, the J call TRBJ1-1; TRBD1 matches 10 bases. Trimming took 3 bases from V and 4 from J; bases not matched to a gene: 5. In germline, CDR1 is SGHTA, CDR2 FQGTGA. The CDR3 extends over 15 amino acids. This CDR3 reads CASSLTGGAPTEAFF. The CDR3 bases are TGTGCCAGCAGCTTGACAGGGGGCGCACCCACTGAAGCTTTCTTT. Full variable domain (rest looked up from reference TRBV7-3 and TRBJ1-1): GAGVSQTPSNKVTEKGKYVELRCDPISGHTALYWYRQSLGQGPEFLIYFQGTGAADDSGLPNDRFFAVRPEGSVSTLKIQRTERGDSAVYLCASSLTGGAPTEAFFGQGTRLTVV.

The table lists this clonotype with a few counts. The rearrangement uses TRBV4-3 and TRBJ2-2; TRBD2 aligns across 9 bases. In germline, CDR1 is LGHNA, CDR2 YSLEER. With 0 bases clipped from V and 4 bases from J, the junction kept 3 bases outside the gene matches. The CDR3 is made up of 16 amino acids. CDR3 in DNA: TGCGCCAGCAGCCAAGACGAACTAGCGGGCACCGGGGAGCTGTTTTTT. Translated, it gives CASSQDELAGTGELFF.

This rearrangement joins TRBV19 to TRBJ2-7, with TRBD1 matching over 9 bases. Germline loops: CDR1 LNHDA, CDR2 SQIVND (reference sequence). After removal of 9 bases from V and 3 bases from J, the junction contained 3 bases not matched to a gene. The CDR3 length is 12 residues. The CDR3 reads CASEGQGYEQYF. The CDR3 coding sequence is TGTGCCAGCGAGGGACAGGGCTACGAGCAGTACTTC.

This clonotype was observed a single time. The V gene is TRBV11-2, the J gene TRBJ2-1; 10 bases agree with TRBD2. V trimming: 5 bases; J trimming: 7 bases; junction bases outside the gene matches: 8. The CDR3 loop spans 15 amino acids. Germline CDR1 and CDR2: SGHAT and FQNNGV. The CDR3 loop is CASSRTTSGWNEQFF. The DNA of the CDR3 is TGTGCCAGCAGCCGTACGACTAGCGGGTGGAATGAGCAGTTCTTC.

This clonotype was picked up a small number of times. The V gene is TRBV2, the J gene TRBJ1-6; D not resolved. Trimming pared 4 bases from V and 7 bases from J, leaving 14 bases between. This CDR3 spans 15 amino acids. CDR1 SNHLY and CDR2 FYNNEI come from the germline V gene. For the CDR3, the DNA is TGTGCCAGCAGTGCGCGGCAGGCGGAAAATTCACCCCTCCACTTT. It translates to CASSARQAENSPLHF.

The chain is built from TRBV28 and TRBJ2-7; D not certain. Trimming took off 4 bases at V and 6 bases at J, with 19 bases between the two ends. In germline, CDR1 is MDHEN, CDR2 SYDVKM. The CDR3 loop spans 15 amino acids. In DNA, the CDR3 is TGTGCCAGCAGTTCCCCGACGGTGCGTTATTCCGAGCAGTACTTC. This sequence encodes CASSSPTVRYSEQYF.

This clonotype has more than one count but fewer than ten. The V gene is TRBV7-9, the J gene TRBJ1-1, with a possible D match to TRBD1 (6 bases). Germline CDR1 SEHNR, CDR2 FQNEAQ (reference sequence). V was cut by 6 bases and J by 6 bases, with 23 bases left in between. There are 16 residues in the CDR3. As DNA, the CDR3 is TGTGCCAGCAGAGGGGGGGCGGATTTTGTCTCCGCTGAAGCTTTCTTT. Its protein product is CASRGGADFVSAEAFF.

The chain uses TRBV4-1 and TRBJ2-7; 8 bases match TRBD2. From germline, CDR1 is MGHRA and CDR2 YSYEKL. This CDR3 has 16 amino acids. V gave up 4 bases and J gave up 5 bases; unmatched junction bases: 13. The CDR3 loop reads CASSPAGRASSNEQYF. CDR3 in DNA: TGCGCCAGCAGCCCCGCCGGGAGGGCCAGTTCAAACGAGCAGTACTTC.

This clonotype was counted at least ten times. The gene calls are TRBV24-1 and TRBJ2-7; TRBD2 might be the D (6 bases). The CDR3 spans 12 residues. Between the trimmed V and J ends, which lost 4 bases and 4 bases, there was a span of 7 bases. Germline V CDR1 and CDR2: KGHDR, SFDVKD. The CDR3 is CATSDAGYEQYF. The CDR3 DNA reads TGTGCCACCAGTGACGCGGGATACGAGCAGTACTTC.

V and J are TRBV29-1 and TRBJ1-2; D gene unclear. The V end lost 5 bases, the J end lost 8 bases, and 12 bases lay between the germline ends. Germline CDR1 reads SQVTM; CDR2 reads ANQGSEA. The CDR3 sequence is 11 residues long. The CDR3 DNA sequence: TGCAGCGTTCCCGGACGAGGAGGCTACACCTTC. Encoded protein: CSVPGRGGYTF.

This clonotype has more than one count but fewer than ten. The V gene is TRBV6-5, the J gene TRBJ1-1; D perhaps matches TRBD1 (5 bases). Trimming removed 2 bases from V and 2 bases from J, with 9 bases in between. Per germline, CDR1 MNHEY and CDR2 SVGAGI. The CDR3 length is 14 residues. The CDR3 nucleotides read TGTGCCAGCAGTTACCAGGGAGGAAACACTGAAGCTTTCTTT. Translated, it gives CASSYQGGNTEAFF.

The CDR3 bases are TGTGCCAGCCTACACCATGTGGTGGATCTTGACAGGGGGCCCGAGGGGACTGAAGCTTTCTTT. It is translated as CASLHHVVDLDRGPEGTEAFF. This chain joins TRBV6-2 or TRBV6-3 and TRBJ1-1; 10 bases are a match to TRBD1. The ends lost 8 bases at V and 5 bases at J; junction bases unmatched: 29. Per germline, CDR1 MNHEY and CDR2 SVGEGT. The CDR3 consists of 21 residues.

This clonotype showed up many times. J is TRBJ2-4 and V is TRBV30, with D perhaps TRBD1 or TRBD2 (5 bases each). CDR3 length equals 14 residues. The germline CDR1 and CDR2 sequences are GTSNPN and SVGIG (reference sequence). Trimming left V 4 bases short and J 1 base short, with 11 bases between. CDR3 bases: TGTGCCTGGAATTTGGGGGTGGCCAAAAACATTCAGTACTTC. As protein: CAWNLGVAKNIQYF.